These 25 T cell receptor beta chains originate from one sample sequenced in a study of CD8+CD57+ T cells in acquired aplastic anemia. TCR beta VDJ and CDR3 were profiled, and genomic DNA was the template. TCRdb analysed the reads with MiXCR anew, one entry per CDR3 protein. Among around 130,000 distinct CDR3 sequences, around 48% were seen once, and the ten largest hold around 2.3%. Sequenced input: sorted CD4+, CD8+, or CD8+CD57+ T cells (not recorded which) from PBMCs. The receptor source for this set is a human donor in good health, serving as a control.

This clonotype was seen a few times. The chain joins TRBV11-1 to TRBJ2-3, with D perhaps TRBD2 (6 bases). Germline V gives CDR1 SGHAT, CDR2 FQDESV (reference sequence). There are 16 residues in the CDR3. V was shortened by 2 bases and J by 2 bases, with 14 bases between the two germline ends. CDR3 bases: TGTGCCAGCAGCTTATTCGGGGACTCCCCCACAGATACGCAGTATTTT. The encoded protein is CASSLFGDSPTDTQYF.

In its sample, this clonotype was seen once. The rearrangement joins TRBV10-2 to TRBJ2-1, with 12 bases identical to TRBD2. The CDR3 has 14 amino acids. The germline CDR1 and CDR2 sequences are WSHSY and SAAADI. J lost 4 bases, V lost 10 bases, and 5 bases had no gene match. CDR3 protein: CAIGTSGPYNEQFF. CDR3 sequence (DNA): TGCGCCATCGGGACTAGCGGGCCTTACAATGAGCAGTTCTTC.

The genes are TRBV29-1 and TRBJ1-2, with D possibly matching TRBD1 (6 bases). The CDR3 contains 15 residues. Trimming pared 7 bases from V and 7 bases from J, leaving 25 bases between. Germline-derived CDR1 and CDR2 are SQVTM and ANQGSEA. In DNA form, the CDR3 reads TGCAGCGCGATTTCGGCGGTGGACCAGGGGAGTGGCTACACCTTC. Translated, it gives CSAISAVDQGSGYTF.

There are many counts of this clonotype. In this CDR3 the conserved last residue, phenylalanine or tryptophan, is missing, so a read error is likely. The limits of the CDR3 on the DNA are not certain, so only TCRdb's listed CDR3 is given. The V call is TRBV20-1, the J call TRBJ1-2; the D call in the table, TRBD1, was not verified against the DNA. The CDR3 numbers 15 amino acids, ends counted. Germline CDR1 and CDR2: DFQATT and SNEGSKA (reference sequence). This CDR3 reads CSAREPSGARGEAAV.

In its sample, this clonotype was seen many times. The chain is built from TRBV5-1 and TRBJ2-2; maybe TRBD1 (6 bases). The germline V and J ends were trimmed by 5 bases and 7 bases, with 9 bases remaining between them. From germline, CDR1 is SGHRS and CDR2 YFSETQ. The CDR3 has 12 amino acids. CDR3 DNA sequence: TGCGCCAGCAGAGGACAGATCGGGGAGCTGTTTTTT. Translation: CASRGQIGELFF. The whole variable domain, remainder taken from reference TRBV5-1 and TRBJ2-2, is KAGVTQTPRYLIKTRGQQVTLSCSPISGHRSVSWYQQTPGQGLQFLFEYFSETQRNKGNFPGRFSGRQFSNSRSEMNVSTLELGDSALYLCASRGQIGELFFGEGSRLTVL.

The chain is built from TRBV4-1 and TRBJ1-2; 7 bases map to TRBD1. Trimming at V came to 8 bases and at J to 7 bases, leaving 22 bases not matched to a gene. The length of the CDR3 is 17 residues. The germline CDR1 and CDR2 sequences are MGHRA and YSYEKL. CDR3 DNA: TGCGCCAGCGGCGAAATGGTCGGGACAGAACTAAGCTGTGGCTACACCTTC. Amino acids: CASGEMVGTELSCGYTF.

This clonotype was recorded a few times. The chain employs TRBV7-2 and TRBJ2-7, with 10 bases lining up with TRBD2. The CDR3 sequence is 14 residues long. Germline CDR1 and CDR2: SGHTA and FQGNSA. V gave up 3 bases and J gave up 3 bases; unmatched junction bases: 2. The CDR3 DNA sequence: TGTGCCAGCAGCTTCACTAGCGGGGACTACGAGCAGTACTTC. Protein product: CASSFTSGDYEQYF.

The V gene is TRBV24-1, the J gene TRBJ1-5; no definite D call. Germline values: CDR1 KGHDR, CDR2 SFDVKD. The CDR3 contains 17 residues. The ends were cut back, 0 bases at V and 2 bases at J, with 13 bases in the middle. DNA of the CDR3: TGTGCCACCAGTGATTTGCAAGTGTCCCCCGGCAATCAGCCCCAGCATTTT. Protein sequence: CATSDLQVSPGNQPQHF.

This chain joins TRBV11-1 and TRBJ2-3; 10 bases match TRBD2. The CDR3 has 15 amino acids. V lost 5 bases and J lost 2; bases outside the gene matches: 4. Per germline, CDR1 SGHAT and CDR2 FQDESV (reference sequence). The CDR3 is CASSGSGGATDTQYF. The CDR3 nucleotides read TGTGCCAGCAGCGGCAGCGGGGGGGCCACAGATACGCAGTATTTT.

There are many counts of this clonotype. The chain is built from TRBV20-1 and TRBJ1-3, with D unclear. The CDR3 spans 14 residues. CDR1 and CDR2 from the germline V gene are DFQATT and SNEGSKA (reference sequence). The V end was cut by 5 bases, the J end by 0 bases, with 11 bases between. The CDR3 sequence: CSARKGSSGNTIYF. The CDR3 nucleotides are TGCAGTGCTCGAAAAGGAAGCTCTGGAAACACCATATATTTT.

The CDR3 nucleotides read TGTGCCAGCAGAACAGGGGGCAACGACAAGCAGTACTTC. Protein product: CASRTGGNDKQYF. V and J are TRBV2 and TRBJ2-7, with 9 nucleotides matching TRBD1. The CDR3 sequence is 13 residues long. The V and J ends lost 6 bases and 8 bases, in that order; junction bases with no gene match: 8. Per the germline V gene, CDR1 is SNHLY and CDR2 is FYNNEI.

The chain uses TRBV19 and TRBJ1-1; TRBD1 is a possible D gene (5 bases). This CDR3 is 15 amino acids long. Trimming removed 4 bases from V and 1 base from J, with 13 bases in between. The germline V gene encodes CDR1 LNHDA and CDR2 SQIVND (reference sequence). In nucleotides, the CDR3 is TGTGCCAGTAGTACCAGCGGGACCCGGAACACTGAAGCTTTCTTT. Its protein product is CASSTSGTRNTEAFF.

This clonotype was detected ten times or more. CDR3 sequence reads: CASSPSGTTSTDTQYF. CDR3 coding DNA: TGTGCCAGCAGCCCAAGCGGGACTACGAGCACAGATACGCAGTATTTT. This sequence joins TRBV11-2 and TRBJ2-3, with TRBD2 identical over 7 bases. Germline lookup yields CDR1 SGHAT and CDR2 FQNNGV. The CDR3 length is 16 residues. Trimming cost V 5 bases and J 0 bases; bases outside gene matches: 8. The complete variable domain, with remaining parts taken from reference TRBV11-2 and TRBJ2-3, reads EAGVAQSPRYKIIEKRQSVAFWCNPISGHATLYWYQQILGQGPKLLIQFQNNGVVDDSQLPKDRFSAERLKGVDSTLKIQPAKLEDSAVYLCASSPSGTTSTDTQYFGPGTRLTVL.

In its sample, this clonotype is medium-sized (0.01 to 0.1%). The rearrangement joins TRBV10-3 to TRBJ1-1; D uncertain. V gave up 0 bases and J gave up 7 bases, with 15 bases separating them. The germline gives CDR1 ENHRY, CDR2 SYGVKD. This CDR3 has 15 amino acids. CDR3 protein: CAISESLRHEREAFF. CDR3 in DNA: TGTGCCATCAGTGAGTCCCTCCGACACGAGCGTGAAGCTTTCTTT.

The CDR3: CAIRGDRGNEAFF. The CDR3 bases are TGTGCCATCAGGGGGGACAGGGGCAATGAAGCTTTCTTT. The V call is TRBV10-3, the J call TRBJ1-1, with 10 bases lining up with TRBD1. The germline gives CDR1 ENHRY, CDR2 SYGVKD. Trimming cost V 6 bases and J 7 bases; bases outside gene matches: 5. CDR3 length: 13 amino acids.

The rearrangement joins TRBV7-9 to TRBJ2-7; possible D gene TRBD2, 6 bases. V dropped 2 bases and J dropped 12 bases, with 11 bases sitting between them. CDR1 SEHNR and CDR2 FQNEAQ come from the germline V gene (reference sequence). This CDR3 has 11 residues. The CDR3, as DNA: TGTGCCAGCAGCTTAATTCGGGAGACGTACTTC. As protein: CASSLIRETYF.

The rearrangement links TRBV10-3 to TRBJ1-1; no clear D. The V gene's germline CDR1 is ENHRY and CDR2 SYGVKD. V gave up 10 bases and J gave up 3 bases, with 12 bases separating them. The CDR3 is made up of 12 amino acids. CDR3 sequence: CATNRADTEAFF. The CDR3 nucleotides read TGTGCCACGAATAGGGCGGACACTGAAGCTTTCTTT.

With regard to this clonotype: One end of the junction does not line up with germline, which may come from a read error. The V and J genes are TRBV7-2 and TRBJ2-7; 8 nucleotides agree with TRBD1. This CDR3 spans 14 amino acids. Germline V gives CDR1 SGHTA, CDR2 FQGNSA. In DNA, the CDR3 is TGTCCCAGCAGCCCAGCCGGGACAGGATACGAGCAGTACTTC. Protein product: CPSSPAGTGYEQYF.

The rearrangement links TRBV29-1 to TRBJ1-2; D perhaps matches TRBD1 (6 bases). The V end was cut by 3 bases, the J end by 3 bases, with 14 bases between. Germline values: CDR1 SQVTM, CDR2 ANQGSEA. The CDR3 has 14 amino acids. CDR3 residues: CSVDGGKWDYGYTF. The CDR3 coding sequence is TGCAGCGTTGACGGGGGCAAGTGGGACTATGGCTACACCTTC.

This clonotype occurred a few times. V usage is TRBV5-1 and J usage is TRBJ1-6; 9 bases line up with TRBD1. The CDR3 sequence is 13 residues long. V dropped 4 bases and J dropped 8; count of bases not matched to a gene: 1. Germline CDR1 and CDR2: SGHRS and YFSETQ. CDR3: CASSRDRDSPLHF. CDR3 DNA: TGCGCCAGCAGCCGGGACAGGGATTCACCCCTCCACTTT.

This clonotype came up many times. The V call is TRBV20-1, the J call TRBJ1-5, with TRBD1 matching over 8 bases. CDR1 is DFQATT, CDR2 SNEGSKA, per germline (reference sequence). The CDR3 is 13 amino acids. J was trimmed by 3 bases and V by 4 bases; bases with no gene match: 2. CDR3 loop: CSAKTGANQPQHF. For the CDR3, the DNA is TGCAGTGCTAAGACAGGGGCCAATCAGCCCCAGCATTTT.

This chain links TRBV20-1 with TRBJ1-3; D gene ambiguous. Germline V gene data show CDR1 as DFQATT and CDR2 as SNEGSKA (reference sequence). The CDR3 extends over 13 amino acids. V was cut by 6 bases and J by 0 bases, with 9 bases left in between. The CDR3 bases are TGCAGTGCCCCCACAATCTCTGGAAACACCATATATTTT. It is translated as CSAPTISGNTIYF.

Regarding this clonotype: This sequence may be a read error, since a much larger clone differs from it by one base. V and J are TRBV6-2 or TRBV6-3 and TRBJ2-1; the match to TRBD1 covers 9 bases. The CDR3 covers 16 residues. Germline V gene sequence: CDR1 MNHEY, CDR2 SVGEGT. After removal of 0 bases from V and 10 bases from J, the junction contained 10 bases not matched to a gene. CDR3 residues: CASSYSTGGTGVEQFF. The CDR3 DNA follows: TGTGCCAGCAGTTACTCGACAGGGGGGACCGGGGTAGAGCAGTTCTTC.

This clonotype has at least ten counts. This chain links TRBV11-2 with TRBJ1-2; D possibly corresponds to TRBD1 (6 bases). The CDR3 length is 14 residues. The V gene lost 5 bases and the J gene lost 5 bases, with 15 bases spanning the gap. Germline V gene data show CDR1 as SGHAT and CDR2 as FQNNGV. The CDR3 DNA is TGTGCCAGCAGCCGGGACACGGCCTATTATGGCTACACCTTC. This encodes CASSRDTAYYGYTF.

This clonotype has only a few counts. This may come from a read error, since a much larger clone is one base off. This CDR3 is CAISRGTGGYGYTF. CDR3 DNA: TGTGCCATCAGCAGGGGAACAGGGGGGTATGGCTACACCTTC. The gene calls are TRBV10-3 and TRBJ1-2, with TRBD1 matching 8 bases. The CDR3 is 14 residues long. V shed 6 bases, J shed 5 bases, and the junction held 8 bases outside the gene matches. Germline V lookup: CDR1 ENHRY, CDR2 SYGVKD.